Presented here are 27 T cell receptor beta chains from one specimen sequenced in a study of early T cells in non-severe SARS-CoV-2 infection. TCRdb reprocessed the 5' RACE reads via MiXCR and lists one record per CDR3 protein. This sample has 65,000 to 90,000 distinct CDR3 sequences, with 12% found just once. Sequenced material: whole blood. The source is an adult who was a healthcare worker with PCR-confirmed SARS-CoV-2 infection or an uninfected control (not recorded which).

Here the CDR3 reads CASSFWTGLNTGELFF. The CDR3 DNA sequence: TGTGCCAGCAGCTTTTGGACAGGACTCAACACCGGGGAGCTGTTTTTT. V is TRBV7-9 and J is TRBJ2-2, with 7 bases fitting TRBD1. The CDR3 runs to 16 residues. J lost 2 bases, V lost 3 bases, and 6 bases had no gene match. Looked up from germline, CDR1 is SEHNR and CDR2 is FQNEAQ (reference sequence).

This clonotype has only a few counts. The chain couples TRBV6-6 to TRBJ1-3, with TRBD1 as a possible D gene (5 bases). The V end was cut by 6 bases, the J end by 1 base, with 7 bases between. This CDR3 contains 13 residues. Per the germline V gene, CDR1 is MNHNY and CDR2 is SVGAGI (reference sequence). CDR3 protein: CASSRTSGNTIYF. CDR3 DNA: TGTGCCAGCAGCCGGACATCTGGAAACACCATATATTTT.

The chain links TRBV12-3 or TRBV12-4 to TRBJ2-5; TRBD2 agrees at 11 bases. This CDR3 spans 13 amino acids. With 6 bases clipped from V and 4 bases from J, the junction kept 1 base outside the gene matches. CDR3 nucleotide sequence: TGTGCCAGCAGGGGGACTAGCGGAGAGACCCAGTACTTC. Protein product: CASRGTSGETQYF.

This clonotype has at least ten counts. This chain links TRBV20-1 with TRBJ2-5; 12 bases match TRBD2. V lost 5 bases to trimming and J lost 4 bases; unmatched junction nucleotides: 5. This CDR3 spans 14 amino acids. The V gene's germline CDR1 is DFQATT and CDR2 SNEGSKA (reference sequence). The CDR3 region has the DNA TGCAGTGCTCCTACGACTAGCGGGGGAGAGACCCAGTACTTC. Its protein product is CSAPTTSGGETQYF.

This chain uses TRBV11-3 with TRBJ2-1; possible D gene TRBD2, 6 bases. The CDR3 runs to 15 residues. The ends were cut back, 5 bases at V and 6 bases at J, with 17 bases in the middle. Per the germline V gene, CDR1 is SGHNT and CDR2 is YENEEA. The CDR3 sequence is CASSPRLEGRNEQFF. CDR3 DNA sequence: TGTGCCAGCAGCCCCCGACTAGAAGGGCGCAATGAGCAGTTCTTC. Full variable domain (remainder filled in from reference TRBV11-3 and TRBJ2-1): EAGVVQSPRYKIIEKKQPVAFWCNPISGHNTLYWYLQNLGQGPELLIRYENEEAVDDSQLPKDRFSAERLKGVDSTLKIQPAELGDSAVYLCASSPRLEGRNEQFFGPGTRLTVL.

This clonotype was counted many times. The rearrangement uses TRBV14 and TRBJ2-3, with D hard to call. This CDR3 comprises 13 residues. Deletions cut 1 base from V and 8 bases from J, with 10 bases between. In germline, CDR1 is SGHDN, CDR2 FVKESK. Here the CDR3 reads CASSQVWTGTQYF. Here the CDR3 DNA reads TGTGCCAGCAGCCAAGTTTGGACCGGTACGCAGTATTTT.

The chain employs TRBV21-1 and TRBJ2-5; whether TRBD2, the table's D call, matches the DNA was not checked. TRBV21-1 is a pseudogene locus. This CDR3 comprises 16 residues. For the CDR3, the DNA is TGTGCCAGCAGCACCTCCCGAGTGGGGGTACAAGAGACCCAGTACTTC. Translated, it gives CASSTSRVGVQETQYF.

The gene calls are TRBV6-5 and TRBJ2-5; D is unresolved. The germline V and J ends were trimmed by 2 bases and 7 bases, with 5 bases remaining between them. CDR1 and CDR2 from the germline V gene are MNHEY and SVGAGI. The CDR3 loop spans 11 amino acids. CDR3 loop: CASSYLGTQYF. The CDR3, as DNA: TGTGCCAGCAGTTACCTGGGGACCCAGTACTTC.

The table lists this clonotype with many counts. This sequence joins TRBV28 and TRBJ2-1, with a possible D match to TRBD1 (6 bases). Germline V gene lookup returns CDR1 MDHEN and CDR2 SYDVKM. This CDR3 comprises 12 residues. V dropped 5 bases and J dropped 9 bases, with 11 bases sitting between them. The CDR3 here is CASSQGLREQFF. DNA of the CDR3: TGTGCCAGCAGTCAGGGGCTCCGTGAGCAGTTCTTC.

The chain carries TRBV30 and TRBJ1-2; D is perhaps TRBD1 (6 bases). CDR3 length equals 14 residues. Trimming shortened V by 5 bases and J by 0 bases, and 13 bases separated the two germline ends. CDR1 is GTSNPN and CDR2 is SVGIG in the germline V gene (reference sequence). In DNA form, the CDR3 reads TGTGCCTGGGCAGGCGCAGGGGCTAACTATGGCTACACCTTC. The encoded protein is CAWAGAGANYGYTF.

This clonotype was detected many times. The chain uses TRBV3-1 and TRBJ2-1; 7 nucleotides match TRBD2. Germline values: CDR1 LGHDT, CDR2 YNNKEL (reference sequence). CDR3 length: 14 residues. The V gene end was trimmed by 4 bases and the J gene end by 9 bases; junction bases not matched to a gene: 9. CDR3 amino acids: CASSPGPVAGEQFF. The CDR3 nucleotides read TGTGCCAGCAGCCCGGGCCCGGTAGCGGGTGAGCAGTTCTTC.

Only a few counts were recorded for this clonotype. The CDR3 DNA sequence: TGTGCCAGCAGCTTAAGGTTTCTCACCACGCCCTCTACGGATGGTGAAGCTTTCTTT. It specifies CASSLRFLTTPSTDGEAFF. The chain is built from TRBV7-6 and TRBJ1-1; D not certain. Per the germline V gene, CDR1 is SGHVS and CDR2 is FNYEAQ. Trimming took 2 bases from V and 7 from J, leaving 29 bases between them. This CDR3 is 19 amino acids long.

The chain links TRBV20-1 to TRBJ2-1; 7 nucleotides align to TRBD2. V was pared by 3 bases and J by 6 bases, with 11 bases of the junction left unmatched. This CDR3 comprises 15 residues. Germline CDR1 and CDR2: DFQATT and SNEGSKA (reference sequence). CDR3 in DNA: TGCAGTGCTAGGAGGACTAGGCGGCCCCGCAATGAGCAGTTCTTC. Protein: CSARRTRRPRNEQFF.

This clonotype has a handful of counts. The chain has TRBV11-2 and TRBJ2-4; D is unclear. The CDR3 has 12 amino acids. In germline, CDR1 is SGHAT, CDR2 FQNNGV. V lost 0 bases, J lost 7 bases, and 4 bases lay in between. The CDR3 DNA reads TGTGCCAGCAGCTTAGAGGAGAACATTCAGTACTTC. It codes for CASSLEENIQYF.

This clonotype has at least ten counts. The V gene is TRBV24-1, the J gene TRBJ2-6; D remains ambiguous. The V end was cut by 6 bases, the J end by 0 bases, with 20 bases between. The CDR3 consists of 19 residues. CDR1 and CDR2 from the germline V gene are KGHDR and SFDVKD. CDR3 sequence: CATSPGGVTIYSGANVLTF. The CDR3 nucleotides are TGTGCCACCAGTCCGGGTGGGGTAACGATTTACTCTGGGGCCAACGTCCTGACTTTC.

The chain joins TRBV12-3 or TRBV12-4 to TRBJ2-7; TRBD1 matches 10 bases. The CDR3 runs to 15 residues. V trimming: 6 bases; J trimming: 6 bases; junction bases outside the gene matches: 11. The CDR3: CASSEAGTGAGEQYF. CDR3 DNA sequence: TGTGCCAGCAGCGAAGCCGGGACAGGGGCTGGCGAGCAGTACTTC.

The chain carries TRBV6-6 and TRBJ2-1; D unclear. Germline-derived CDR1 and CDR2 are MNHNY and SVGAGI (reference sequence). The CDR3 spans 13 residues. The germline V and J ends were trimmed by 0 bases and 8 bases, with 8 bases remaining between them. This CDR3 reads CASSYSPRDEQFF. As DNA, the CDR3 is TGTGCCAGCAGTTACTCCCCTCGGGATGAGCAGTTCTTC.

This clonotype was counted ten times or more. The gene calls are TRBV7-6 and TRBJ2-1, with 11 bases lining up with TRBD2. Trimming at V came to 4 bases and at J to 4 bases, leaving 3 bases not matched to a gene. Germline CDR1 is SGHVS and CDR2 is FNYEAQ. The CDR3 length is 15 residues. The CDR3 reads CASSSTSGGYNEQFF. In nucleotides, the CDR3 is TGTGCCAGCAGCTCCACTAGCGGGGGTTACAATGAGCAGTTCTTC. The full variable domain, with the rest looked up from reference TRBV7-6 and TRBJ2-1, is GAGVSQSPRYKVTKRGQDVALRCDPISGHVSLYWYRQALGQGPEFLTYFNYEAQQDKSGLPNDRFSAERPEGSISTLTIQRTEQRDSAMYRCASSSTSGGYNEQFFGPGTRLTVL.

This clonotype was seen at least ten times. CDR3: CASRVGPNTEAFF. CDR3 nucleotides: TGTGCCAGCAGGGTGGGACCCAACACTGAAGCTTTCTTT. The chain recombines TRBV11-2 with TRBJ1-1, with a tentative D call TRBD1 (5 bases). This CDR3 region has 13 residues. CDR1 is SGHAT, CDR2 FQNNGV, per germline. Trimming removed 6 bases at V and 2 bases at J, with 10 bases between. The variable domain in full, completed from reference TRBV11-2 and TRBJ1-1, reads EAGVAQSPRYKIIEKRQSVAFWCNPISGHATLYWYQQILGQGPKLLIQFQNNGVVDDSQLPKDRFSAERLKGVDSTLKIQPAKLEDSAVYLCASRVGPNTEAFFGQGTRLTVV.

This clonotype was counted ten times or more. The chain couples TRBV6-5 to TRBJ1-4; perhaps TRBD1 as D (6 bases). With 2 bases removed from V and 0 bases from J, the gap between germline ends came to 10 bases. CDR1 and CDR2 (germline): MNHEY, SVGAGI. CDR3 length equals 16 residues. DNA of the CDR3: TGTGCCAGCAGTTACGGGACACCTGCAACTAATGAAAAACTGTTTTTT. Translating gives CASSYGTPATNEKLFF.

This clonotype was counted at least ten times. The chain links TRBV10-3 to TRBJ1-2; a weak D match, TRBD1 (5 bases). This CDR3 is built from 14 residues. Trimming took 4 bases from V and 4 from J, leaving 13 bases between them. In germline, CDR1 is ENHRY, CDR2 SYGVKD. CDR3 in amino acids: CAISARERSYGYTF. The CDR3 DNA is TGTGCCATCAGTGCCAGGGAAAGGAGCTATGGCTACACCTTC.

Here the CDR3 reads CASSPRYF. As DNA, the CDR3 is TGTGCCAGCAGTCCCCGGTACTTC. The chain links TRBV28 to TRBJ2-7, with D unclear. The CDR3 spans 8 residues. The V gene lost 5 bases and the J gene lost 12 bases, with 5 bases spanning the gap. Germline loops: CDR1 MDHEN, CDR2 SYDVKM. The full variable domain, with the rest looked up from reference TRBV28 and TRBJ2-7, is DVKVTQSSRYLVKRTGEKVFLECVQDMDHENMFWYRQDPGLGLRLIYFSYDVKMKEKGDIPEGYSVSREKKERFSLILESASTNQTSMYLCASSPRYFGPGTRLTVT.

This clonotype was counted only a few times. The chain has TRBV3-1 and TRBJ2-5, with 7 bases lining up with TRBD2. CDR1 LGHDT and CDR2 YNNKEL come from the germline V gene (reference sequence). V lost 1 base and J lost 4; bases outside the gene matches: 3. The CDR3 totals 14 residues. The CDR3 is CASSQAGGSETQYF. DNA for the CDR3: TGTGCCAGCAGCCAAGCCGGGGGGTCAGAGACCCAGTACTTC.

The sample holds many counts of this clonotype. This chain connects TRBV12-3 or TRBV12-4 to TRBJ1-6; D gene uncertain. V lost 4 bases and J 10 bases, leaving 11 bases between the germline ends. The CDR3 consists of 13 residues. CDR3 sequence reads: CASSSPRQSPLHF. CDR3 coding DNA: TGTGCCAGCAGTTCCCCCCGCCAATCACCCCTCCACTTT.

This clonotype appeared once. The V gene is TRBV6-1, the J gene TRBJ2-1, with D hard to call. Trimming removed 1 base at V and 0 bases at J, with 7 bases between. Looked up from germline, CDR1 is MNHNS and CDR2 is SASEGT. CDR3 length: 15 amino acids. The CDR3 loop is CASSEVGFSYNEQFF. The CDR3 DNA reads TGTGCCAGCAGTGAAGTCGGATTCTCCTACAATGAGCAGTTCTTC.

This clonotype was counted at least ten times. This chain uses TRBV20-1 with TRBJ2-1; 7 nucleotides match TRBD2. Germline V CDR1 and CDR2: DFQATT, SNEGSKA (reference sequence). J gave up 2 bases and V 1 base, and 2 bases lay outside the gene matches. CDR3 size: 14 residues. Here the CDR3 reads CSARGGSPYNEQFF. CDR3 nucleotide sequence: TGCAGTGCTAGAGGCGGGAGTCCCTACAATGAGCAGTTCTTC.

The chain couples TRBV6-5 to TRBJ2-4; 8 nucleotides align to TRBD2. Per the germline V gene, CDR1 is MNHEY and CDR2 is SVGAGI. V trimming: 5 bases; J trimming: 0 bases; junction bases outside the gene matches: 6. The CDR3 covers 16 residues. The DNA of the CDR3 is TGTGCCAGCAGTCGTAGTAGCGGGGAAGCCAAAAACATTCAGTACTTC. Residues: CASSRSSGEAKNIQYF.